This T cell receptor beta chain was recovered during a study of cytomegalovirus exposure and HLA in healthy donors (dated by TCRdb to 2017 to 2019). Background on the whole study: According to a later analysis, one platform produced both the 120 validation repertoires and the 670 or so repertoires of the first cohort. The study aimed to test whether signatures of past pathogen exposure could be identified by cataloging public T cell receptors. Besides the first cohort of around 670 subjects, a separate validation cohort made up of roughly 130 different subjects was used. The study combined high-throughput TCR immunosequencing, statistical association of individual TCRs with disease status, and machine learning to predict cytomegalovirus infection status.

Library construction relied on the immunoSEQ multiplex PCR assay. Turning to the authors' computational methods: A statistical classification framework was built to diagnose cytomegalovirus status from the catalog of TCR beta chain sequences. TCRdb provides this immuneACCESS table in a form limited to in-frame rearrangements. Some clones are lacking; in checked studies, under half of them reflect an unresolved V gene, and why the rest are absent is not known. V and J calls and clone size follow that table, whereas D and trimming were derived from the DNA. This sample comprises 100,000 to 150,000 clones, about 96% of them detected only once. The top ten hold 1.7% of the sample. Worth noting for this clone: Its binding antigen is unknown. Per-base quality was not reported, and no clone a single base away is much larger than it.

Study-wide findings and limitations: In vitro tests confirmed that three of the cytomegalovirus-associated TCR beta chains recognize cytomegalovirus antigens. The classifier was reported to diagnose cytomegalovirus status with high specificity and sensitivity in both the original and validation cohorts. According to the authors, the approach could potentially be generalized to other disease states and immunological phenotypes. Subsequent analysis determined that TCRs grouped into clusters in the first cohort also showed a tendency toward co-occurrence across the 120 or so validation repertoires, and approximately 94% of cluster scores exceeded 0. While some public TCRs were present in many individuals, most TCR sequences turned up only very rarely across donors. A later analysis lacked HLA typing for the validation cohort, so it scored co-occurrence in that cohort across all 120 or so repertoires. The study gave a list of some 150 TCR beta chains associated with cytomegalovirus.

Separate from the approximately 700-subject first cohort, the validation cohort of over 90 subjects was the group to which the donors belonged. Trimmed from V: 5 bases; trimmed from J: 0 bases; junction bases lacking a gene match: 3. The germline V gene supplies CDR1 SGHTA and CDR2 FQGNSA. The CDR3, cysteine through phenylalanine, is 14 amino acids long. Here the CDR3 DNA is all that survives: 42 bases in frame from base 1. The sequence joins TRBV7-2 to TRBJ2-5; TRBD1 agrees with 7 junctional bases. The sample comprised PBMCs. The sequence came from a man in his late teens or twenties in good health and CMV-seronegative. The sequenced DNA is TGTGCCAGCAGCCTGGACAGGTACCAAGAGACCCAGTACTTC. Its protein reads: CASSLDRYQETQYF.